This T cell receptor (beta chain) was observed in a study of shared T cell receptors in the human thymus. The method was immunoSEQ multiplex PCR; TCRdb's version includes in-frame clones alone and lacks a portion of them. This repertoire shows hundreds of thousands of clones, approximately 88% found once; its top ten account for approximately 0.01%. The trim removed 6 bases at V and 0 bases at J, leaving 11 bases unmatched. This CDR3 spans 17 amino acids. Germline V gives CDR1 LNHDA, CDR2 SQIVND (reference sequence). The sample was also reused in another study, on human thymus T cells.

The sequence derives from a boy younger than two with a congenital heart defect. The sequencing sample was made of thymocytes. The V and J genes are TRBV19 and TRBJ1-5; TRBD1 matches at 7 bases. The CDR3 region is CASSMTGKGYSNQPQHF. The CDR3 DNA sequence: TGTGCCAGTAGCATGACAGGGAAGGGGTATAGCAATCAGCCCCAGCATTTT.